Below, 20 T cell receptor beta chains from the same sample are listed, as sequenced in a study of T cell changes during pregnancy in multiple sclerosis. Profiled with immunoSEQ multiplex PCR; TCRdb holds only in-frame clones, not every one. The sample yields about 22,000 clones, more than 70% seen once. Sequences were derived from CD8+ T cells from peripheral blood mononuclear cells, sampled before pregnancy. These receptors all come from a female donor with multiple sclerosis, enrolled in a pregnancy study.

This clone came up once. This chain joins TRBV10-2 and TRBJ1-2; no clear D gene. CDR3 length equals 16 residues. The V gene lost 3 bases and the J gene lost 4 bases, with 18 bases spanning the gap. Germline V gene data show CDR1 as WSHSY and CDR2 as SAAADI. For the CDR3, the DNA is TGCGCCAGCAGTGACTCCCCTAGGGCAGCGGTCTATGGCTACACCTTC. It codes for CASSDSPRAAVYGYTF.

This chain joins TRBV4-2 and TRBJ2-1; 7 bases are a match to TRBD2. The CDR3 has 16 amino acids. With 0 bases clipped from V and 4 bases from J, the junction kept 6 bases outside the gene matches. Per the germline V gene, CDR1 is LGHNA and CDR2 is YNFKEQ. The chain's CDR3 is CASSQDRGEPYNEQFF. The CDR3 DNA is TGTGCCAGCAGCCAAGATCGGGGGGAGCCATACAATGAGCAGTTCTTC.

This chain links TRBV2 with TRBJ2-5; 7 bases agree with TRBD2. V was pared by 7 bases and J by 4 bases, with 9 bases of the junction left unmatched. The germline V gene has CDR1 SNHLY and CDR2 FYNNEI. The CDR3 has 14 amino acids. CDR3: CASTPRGGAETQYF. The CDR3 DNA follows: TGTGCCAGCACGCCGAGGGGAGGGGCAGAGACCCAGTACTTC.

The V and J genes are TRBV30 and TRBJ2-7; TRBD2 aligns across 7 bases. CDR3 length: 13 residues. Trimming cost V 2 bases and J 7 bases; bases outside gene matches: 8. Looked up from germline, CDR1 is GTSNPN and CDR2 is SVGIG (reference sequence). DNA for the CDR3: TGTGCCTGGAGTTGGGGAGGGACGAGGGAGCAGTACTTC. Its protein is CAWSWGGTREQYF.

This clone has a single count. The chain employs TRBV27 and TRBJ2-1, with TRBD2 identical over 7 bases. V shed 3 bases, J shed 10 bases, and the junction held 3 bases outside the gene matches. Looked up from germline, CDR1 is MNHEY and CDR2 is SMNVEV (reference sequence). The CDR3 runs 12 residues. The CDR3 loop is CASSFSRGEQFF. The DNA for the CDR3 is TGTGCCAGCAGTTTTTCGCGGGGGGAGCAGTTCTTC.

V gene TRBV7-9 combines with J gene TRBJ1-2; 10 nucleotides agree with TRBD1. Germline V gene sequence: CDR1 SEHNR, CDR2 FQNEAQ (reference sequence). The CDR3 has 15 residues. V was pared by 0 bases and J by 7 bases, with 5 bases of the junction left unmatched. Written as DNA, the CDR3 is TGTGCCAGCAGCTTAGCGGGACAGGGGATAGGTGGCTACACCTTC. Its translation: CASSLAGQGIGGYTF.

This clone has a single count. This rearrangement joins TRBV7-3 to TRBJ2-1; 7 nucleotides line up with TRBD2. The CDR3 length is 16 residues. Germline values: CDR1 SGHTA, CDR2 FQGTGA. V shed 2 bases and J 4 bases; nucleotides not matched to a gene: 8. The CDR3 nucleotides read TGTGCCAGCAGCTTACTGGCTAGCGGCCGATACAATGAGCAGTTCTTC. Translation gives CASSLLASGRYNEQFF.

This clone has only a few counts. The CDR3 is CASSAGTAPYEQYF. CDR3 sequence (DNA): TGTGCCAGCAGCGCAGGGACAGCCCCCTACGAGCAGTACTTC. This chain links TRBV7-9 with TRBJ2-7; TRBD1 aligns across 7 bases. V trimming: 5 bases; J trimming: 2 bases; junction bases outside the gene matches: 6. Germline V gene lookup returns CDR1 SEHNR and CDR2 FQNEAQ (reference sequence). CDR3 length: 14 amino acids. Based on the CDR3 plus reference TRBV7-9 and TRBJ2-7, the full variable domain is DTGVSQNPRHKITKRGQNVTFRCDPISEHNRLYWYRQTLGQGPEFLTYFQNEAQLEKSRLLSDRFSAERPKGSFSTLEIQRTEQGDSAMYLCASSAGTAPYEQYFGPGTRLTVT.

This chain links TRBV27 with TRBJ2-7, with 7 positions matching TRBD1. V was clipped by 3 bases and J by 0 bases; unmatched bases: 2. The CDR3 has 14 amino acids. Germline CDR1 is MNHEY and CDR2 is SMNVEV (reference sequence). The CDR3 here is CASSFYRGSYEQYF. CDR3 coding DNA: TGTGCCAGCAGTTTTTACAGGGGCTCCTACGAGCAGTACTTC.

The J gene is TRBJ1-2, the V gene TRBV4-3; TRBD1 agrees at 8 bases. Germline V gene sequence: CDR1 LGHNA, CDR2 YSLEER. V shed 2 bases and J 6 bases; nucleotides not matched to a gene: 5. The CDR3 is made up of 14 amino acids. The CDR3 nucleotides read TGCGCCAGCAGCCAACCCTCGACAGGGGATGGCTACACCTTC. Translating it yields CASSQPSTGDGYTF.

The chain employs TRBV7-4 and TRBJ1-2; D is possibly TRBD1 (6 bases). V gave up 7 bases and J gave up 1 base, with 16 bases separating them. Germline lookup yields CDR1 SGHVT and CDR2 SQSDAQ. This CDR3 is built from 15 residues. The CDR3, as DNA: TGTGCCAGCACCCTACCGACAGGTCTTAACTATGGCTACACCTTC. Translating it yields CASTLPTGLNYGYTF.

The gene calls are TRBV7-9 and TRBJ2-5; D is perhaps TRBD2 (5 bases). CDR1 and CDR2 from the germline V gene are SEHNR and FQNEAQ (reference sequence). Between the trimmed V and J ends, which lost 1 base and 4 bases, there was a span of 13 bases. The CDR3 is 15 residues long. CDR3 sequence reads: CASSLGMGEGETQYF. CDR3 coding DNA: TGTGCCAGCAGCTTAGGGATGGGTGAGGGAGAGACCCAGTACTTC.

V and J are TRBV4-1 and TRBJ2-7; no definite D call. Germline CDR1 reads MGHRA; CDR2 reads YSYEKL. Trimming took off 4 bases at V and 5 bases at J, with 12 bases between the two ends. CDR3 length equals 13 residues. The CDR3 DNA follows: TGCGCCAGCAGCCTCTATACAGTGAACGAGCAGTACTTC. Its translation is CASSLYTVNEQYF.

The CDR3 coding sequence is TGTGCCAGCAGCTTCCGTCCGCTAGATGATGGCTACACCTTC. It specifies CASSFRPLDDGYTF. The rearrangement links TRBV7-9 to TRBJ1-2; no reliable D call. Trimming took off 3 bases at V and 6 bases at J, with 14 bases between the two ends. The CDR3 extends over 14 amino acids. Germline assignment: CDR1 SEHNR and CDR2 FQNEAQ (reference sequence). Combining the CDR3 with reference TRBV7-9 and TRBJ1-2 gives the whole variable domain DTGVSQNPRHKITKRGQNVTFRCDPISEHNRLYWYRQTLGQGPEFLTYFQNEAQLEKSRLLSDRFSAERPKGSFSTLEIQRTEQGDSAMYLCASSFRPLDDGYTFGSGTRLTVV.

The chain combines TRBV28 with TRBJ2-5, with 9 nucleotides matching TRBD1. There are 15 residues in the CDR3. With 4 bases clipped from V and 0 bases from J, the junction kept 3 bases outside the gene matches. Germline V CDR1 and CDR2: MDHEN, SYDVKM. Here the CDR3 DNA reads TGTGCCAGCAGTTCCGGGACAGGGTACCAAGAGACCCAGTACTTC. Its protein product is CASSSGTGYQETQYF.

The V call is TRBV4-1, the J call TRBJ1-1; no definite D call. This CDR3 region has 12 residues. Germline assignment: CDR1 MGHRA and CDR2 YSYEKL. V dropped 3 bases and J dropped 2 bases, with 4 bases sitting between them. CDR3 bases: TGCGCCAGCAGCCATGTAAACACTGAAGCTTTCTTT. This gives the protein CASSHVNTEAFF.

The rearrangement joins TRBV30 to TRBJ2-2, with a weak D call TRBD2 (5 bases). The germline gives CDR1 GTSNPN, CDR2 SVGIG (reference sequence). V lost 3 bases and J 0 bases, leaving 5 bases between the germline ends. The CDR3 is made up of 13 amino acids. Here the CDR3 DNA reads TGTGCCTGGAGCGGGACGAACACCGGGGAGCTGTTTTTT. It translates to CAWSGTNTGELFF.

The table lists this clone with a few counts. The chain uses TRBV30 and TRBJ1-6, with D perhaps TRBD1 (5 bases). V was clipped by 3 bases and J by 5 bases, with 5 bases between them. CDR3 length equals 12 residues. The germline gives CDR1 GTSNPN, CDR2 SVGIG (reference sequence). DNA of the CDR3: TGTGCCTGGAGACAGGATAATTCACCCCTCCACTTT. Protein sequence: CAWRQDNSPLHF.

The rearrangement uses TRBV19 and TRBJ2-7; 9 bases match TRBD2. This CDR3 region has 15 residues. V was clipped by 6 bases and J by 5 bases; unmatched bases: 11. In germline, CDR1 is LNHDA, CDR2 SQIVND (reference sequence). The CDR3 region is CASSRISGSLNEQYF. In nucleotides, the CDR3 is TGTGCCAGTAGCAGAATTAGCGGGAGTCTCAACGAGCAGTACTTC.

This clone was detected only once. The chain recombines TRBV2 with TRBJ2-1, with 11 bases matching TRBD2. Germline CDR1 and CDR2: SNHLY and FYNNEI. CDR3 size: 16 residues. V shed 2 bases, J shed 2 bases, and the junction held 2 bases outside the gene matches. As DNA, the CDR3 is TGTGCCAGCAGTGAACTGACTAGCGGGACCTACAATGAGCAGTTCTTC. Encoded protein: CASSELTSGTYNEQFF.